The present T cell receptor (beta chain) was sequenced within a study of human T cells and chemical hapten exposure. Background on the study: The study traced per-sample TCR yield variation mainly to small differences in pooled library volumes.

Notes on the study in general: TCRs above 1 in 1000 frequency stayed constant with DPC sensitization.

V shed 7 bases and J shed 3 bases, with 10 bases lying between them. The CDR3 consists of 12 residues. The V gene's germline CDR1 is SQVTM and CDR2 ANQGSEA. The study used a library that attached unique molecular identifiers to individual cDNA molecules. Per the study methods: Sample TCR totals centred on a median of approximately 100,000, ranging roughly 23,224 to 690,600. In TCRdb, the RACE reads were re-called with MiXCR into one record per CDR3 protein. For this entry, the V and J calls and clone size follow TCRdb and not the study's own pipeline. The sample has about 79,000 distinct CDR3 sequences; around 8.7% are singletons. Time point defined: healthy volunteer bleed at 6 weeks. Blood, whole and unfractionated, served as the source for total RNA extraction. About this clonotype itself: The antigen remains unidentified.

This sequence joins TRBV29-1 and TRBJ1-3, with no clear D. The TCR sequence derives from a male donor in good health. Some clones in this sample may be carry-over from other donors' samples. The sample was whole blood. CDR3 residues: CSARFRGNTIYF. In DNA, the CDR3 is TGCAGCGCACGGTTCCGTGGAAACACCATATATTTT.